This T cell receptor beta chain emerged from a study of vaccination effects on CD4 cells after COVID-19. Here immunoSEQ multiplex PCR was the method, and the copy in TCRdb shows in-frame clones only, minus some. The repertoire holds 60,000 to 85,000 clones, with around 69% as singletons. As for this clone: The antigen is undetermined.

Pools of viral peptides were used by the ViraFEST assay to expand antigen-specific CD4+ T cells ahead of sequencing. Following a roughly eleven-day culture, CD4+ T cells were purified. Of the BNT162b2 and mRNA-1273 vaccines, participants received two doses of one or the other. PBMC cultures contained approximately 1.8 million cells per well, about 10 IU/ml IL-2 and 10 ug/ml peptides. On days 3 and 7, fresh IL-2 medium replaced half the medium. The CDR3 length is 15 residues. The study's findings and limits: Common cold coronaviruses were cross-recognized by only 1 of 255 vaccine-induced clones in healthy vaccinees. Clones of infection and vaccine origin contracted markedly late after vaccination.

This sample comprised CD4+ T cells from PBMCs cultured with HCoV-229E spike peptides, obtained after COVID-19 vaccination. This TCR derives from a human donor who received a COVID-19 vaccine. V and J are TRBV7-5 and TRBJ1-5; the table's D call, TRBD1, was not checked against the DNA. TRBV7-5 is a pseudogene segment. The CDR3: CARSHRVESNQPQHF. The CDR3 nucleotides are TGTGCCAGAAGCCACAGGGTAGAAAGCAATCAGCCCCAGCATTTT.